What follows are 22 T cell receptor beta chains derived from one specimen sequenced in a study of shared clonotypes between healthy human individuals. CD8 cells classed as naive were CD45RO-negative and positively selected for CCR7, excluding terminally differentiated effector memory CD45RA+ cells. Measured with immunoSEQ multiplex PCR; TCRdb has only the in-frame clones, and not every one. The table has roughly 1,800,000 clones, approximately 95% seen once; the top ten hold 1% to 1.5%. The sample comprised naive CD8+ T cells sorted from blood. Every receptor here comes from a man between 18 and 29 years old in good health.

The chain has TRBV6-5 and TRBJ2-5; D perhaps matches TRBD2 (6 bases). Germline CDR1 and CDR2: MNHEY and SVGAGI. V was shortened by 5 bases and J by 0 bases, with 10 bases between the two germline ends. CDR3 size: 14 residues. As DNA, the CDR3 is TGTGCCAGCAGTGTGGGACTGAACCAAGAGACCCAGTACTTC. The encoded protein is CASSVGLNQETQYF.

The rearrangement links TRBV27 to TRBJ2-2; possibly TRBD2 for D (5 bases). The CDR3 contains 17 residues. Trimming removed 7 bases at V and 0 bases at J, with 18 bases between. CDR1 is MNHEY and CDR2 is SMNVEV in the germline V gene (reference sequence). In nucleotides, the CDR3 is TGTGCCAGCAACAGCGAGGAGGCCTATTCGAACACCGGGGAGCTGTTTTTT. It specifies CASNSEEAYSNTGELFF.

Remarks on this clone: Additional DNA sequences in this sample encode the identical CDR3. This chain joins TRBV6-5 and TRBJ2-7, with D tentatively TRBD2 (5 bases). Germline V gene data show CDR1 as MNHEY and CDR2 as SVGAGI. Trimming pared 3 bases from V and 2 bases from J, leaving 11 bases between. This CDR3 is built from 14 residues. The CDR3: CASSYLPEAYEQYF. The CDR3 DNA reads TGTGCCAGCAGTTATCTTCCGGAGGCCTACGAGCAGTACTTC.

Note on this clone: The sample holds other DNA sequences that translate to the same CDR3. V and J are TRBV7-9 and TRBJ2-7; D is undetermined. Trimming stripped 5 bases from V and 2 bases from J, with 4 bases between. The CDR3 spans 11 residues. The germline V gene has CDR1 SEHNR and CDR2 FQNEAQ (reference sequence). As DNA, the CDR3 is TGTGCCAGCAGCCCAGCCTACGAGCAGTACTTC. Its protein product is CASSPAYEQYF.

This clone has just one count. J is TRBJ1-6 and V is TRBV6-1; a possible D gene is TRBD1 (5 bases). The germline V gene has CDR1 MNHNS and CDR2 SASEGT. The CDR3 is 16 residues long. Trimming removed 1 base at V and 3 bases at J, with 10 bases between. DNA of the CDR3: TGTGCCAGCAGTGAAGAGGGGTTTTTCTATAATTCACCCCTCCACTTT. It translates to CASSEEGFFYNSPLHF.

The chain couples TRBV20-1 to TRBJ1-5; D perhaps matches TRBD1 (5 bases). Per germline, CDR1 DFQATT and CDR2 SNEGSKA (reference sequence). The CDR3 has 11 residues. V dropped 2 bases and J dropped 6 bases, with 5 bases sitting between them. The CDR3 spells CSARRGQPQHF. CDR3 in DNA: TGCAGTGCTAGAAGGGGTCAGCCCCAGCATTTT.

This chain joins TRBV7-9 and TRBJ1-2, with TRBD1 matching 12 bases. The CDR3 extends over 18 amino acids. The germline V gene has CDR1 SEHNR and CDR2 FQNEAQ (reference sequence). Trimming at V came to 5 bases and at J to 3 bases, leaving 13 bases not matched to a gene. The CDR3 DNA reads TGTGCCAGCAGCCATATACCCGGGACAGGGGGCGCTGACTATGGCTACACCTTC. It yields the protein CASSHIPGTGGADYGYTF.

Only one count was recorded for this clone. J is TRBJ1-6 and V is TRBV10-3; 7 bases line up with TRBD1. The CDR3 is 15 residues long. V shed 1 base and J 9 bases; nucleotides not matched to a gene: 6. Germline loops: CDR1 ENHRY, CDR2 SYGVKD. CDR3 residues: CAISELGGGASPLHF. CDR3 nucleotide sequence: TGTGCCATCAGTGAGTTGGGAGGGGGCGCTTCACCCCTCCACTTT.

For the CDR3, the DNA is TGTGCCAGCTCACCGGATCAAGAGACCCAGTACTTC. Translating it yields CASSPDQETQYF. This chain links TRBV18 with TRBJ2-5; D uncertain. The V and J ends lost 3 bases and 2 bases respectively, with 4 bases between them. The CDR3 contains 12 residues. Germline V gives CDR1 KGHSH, CDR2 LQKENI.

The chain recombines TRBV15 with TRBJ2-3; D not certain. Germline V gives CDR1 LNHNV, CDR2 YYDKDF (reference sequence). This CDR3 has 15 amino acids. Trimming cost V 5 bases and J 1 base, with 13 bases left between them. The CDR3 spells CATSFDSTGTDTQYF. CDR3 coding DNA: TGTGCCACCAGCTTTGATTCCACAGGCACAGATACGCAGTATTTT.

For the CDR3, the DNA is TGTGCCAGCAGTGTACCTCAAGGGGGGGCCCTTGGCGGGGGCCTTCAAGAGCAGTACTTC. Amino acid sequence: CASSVPQGGALGGGLQEQYF. The chain carries TRBV2 and TRBJ2-7, with D possibly TRBD2 on 7 matching bases. The CDR3 is made up of 20 amino acids. V lost 4 bases and J 7 bases, leaving 35 bases between the germline ends. The germline V gene has CDR1 SNHLY and CDR2 FYNNEI.

DNA for the CDR3: TGTGCCTGGAGTGTATGGGACCCAGATACGCAGTATTTT. Translated, it gives CAWSVWDPDTQYF. The gene calls are TRBV30 and TRBJ2-3; D tentatively fits TRBD1 or TRBD2 (5 bases each). Trimming pared 0 bases from V and 4 bases from J, leaving 8 bases between. This CDR3 contains 13 residues. CDR1 is GTSNPN, CDR2 SVGIG, per germline (reference sequence).

This chain uses TRBV5-4 with TRBJ1-3; D is unclear. V was cut by 3 bases and J by 0 bases, with 4 bases left in between. Germline-derived CDR1 and CDR2 are SGHNT and YYREEE (reference sequence). The CDR3 length is 13 residues. In DNA, the CDR3 is TGTGCCAGCAGCTCAAGCTCTGGAAACACCATATATTTT. It is translated as CASSSSSGNTIYF.

This chain joins TRBV5-5 and TRBJ2-7; 11 nucleotides agree with TRBD1. Germline CDR1 reads SGHKS; CDR2 reads YYEKEE (reference sequence). The V segment lost 4 bases and the J segment 3 bases; nucleotides outside the gene matches: 6. This CDR3 has 15 amino acids. The DNA for the CDR3 is TGTGCCAGCAGCAGTTCGGGACAGGGGGTCTACGAGCAGTACTTC. As protein: CASSSSGQGVYEQYF.

This chain connects TRBV5-1 to TRBJ2-7; maybe TRBD2 (5 bases). The CDR3 covers 13 residues. Germline assignment: CDR1 SGHRS and CDR2 YFSETQ. Trimming removed 3 bases from V and 5 bases from J, with 12 bases in between. This CDR3 is CASSSFPGNEQYF. The CDR3 DNA sequence: TGCGCCAGCAGCTCATTTCCCGGGAACGAGCAGTACTTC.

This sequence joins TRBV7-9 and TRBJ1-2, with no clear D. Looked up from germline, CDR1 is SEHNR and CDR2 is FQNEAQ (reference sequence). Trimming left V 4 bases short and J 7 bases short, with 22 bases between. The CDR3 runs to 16 residues. Written as DNA, the CDR3 is TGTGCCAGCAGCTCATCTCTTGGGCAGGCCCTGGGTGGCTACACCTTC. Translating gives CASSSSLGQALGGYTF.

This sequence joins TRBV4-3 and TRBJ2-7; 7 nucleotides line up with TRBD2. This CDR3 is built from 18 residues. Per the germline V gene, CDR1 is LGHNA and CDR2 is YSLEER. J gave up 0 bases and V 1 base, and 12 bases lay outside the gene matches. The CDR3 protein is CASSQVASVGGSSYEQYF. CDR3 DNA: TGCGCCAGCAGCCAAGTCGCCTCTGTAGGCGGGAGCTCCTACGAGCAGTACTTC.

The chain joins TRBV7-8 to TRBJ2-1, with D perhaps TRBD2 (5 bases). The CDR3 extends over 13 amino acids. The V and J ends lost 4 bases and 8 bases respectively, with 12 bases between them. CDR1 SGHVS and CDR2 FQNEAQ come from the germline V gene. CDR3 nucleotide sequence: TGTGCCAGCAGCTGGGAGTGGGCGGATGAGCAGTTCTTC. Residues: CASSWEWADEQFF.

The V and J genes are TRBV9 and TRBJ2-7, with D perhaps assigned TRBD1 or TRBD2 (6 bases each). V shed 4 bases and J shed 3 bases, with 17 bases lying between them. This CDR3 has 15 residues. Germline CDR1 SGDLS, CDR2 YYNGEE. In DNA, the CDR3 is TGTGCCAGCAGCCCCGTCCCCGGGGGCCTCTACGAGCAGTACTTC. It is translated as CASSPVPGGLYEQYF.

This sequence joins TRBV9 and TRBJ2-3; 8 nucleotides align to TRBD2. The CDR3 sequence is 17 residues long. V was pared by 0 bases and J by 2 bases, with 8 bases of the junction left unmatched. The germline gives CDR1 SGDLS, CDR2 YYNGEE. CDR3 coding DNA: TGTGCCAGCAGCGTAGAGGGGGGACTAGGGTTCACAGATACGCAGTATTTT. It codes for CASSVEGGLGFTDTQYF.

The chain uses TRBV28 and TRBJ2-7; TRBD1 matches 7 bases. Trimming took 6 bases from V and 4 from J; bases not matched to a gene: 6. The CDR3 is 13 amino acids. Per the germline V gene, CDR1 is MDHEN and CDR2 is SYDVKM. Written as DNA, the CDR3 is TGTGCCAGCAGCTCGACAGGGCTGTACGAGCAGTACTTC. Translating it yields CASSSTGLYEQYF. Full variable domain (remainder filled in from reference TRBV28 and TRBJ2-7): DVKVTQSSRYLVKRTGEKVFLECVQDMDHENMFWYRQDPGLGLRLIYFSYDVKMKEKGDIPEGYSVSREKKERFSLILESASTNQTSMYLCASSSTGLYEQYFGPGTRLTVT.

The chain couples TRBV4-1 to TRBJ1-6; a weak D match, TRBD1 (6 bases). The germline V gene has CDR1 MGHRA and CDR2 YSYEKL. This CDR3 has 18 amino acids. V gave up 0 bases and J gave up 0 bases, with 12 bases separating them. This CDR3 reads CASSQDNTGSSYNSPLHF. The CDR3 coding sequence is TGCGCCAGCAGCCAAGATAACACAGGGAGCTCCTATAATTCACCCCTCCACTTT.